Following are 16 T cell receptor beta chains from one sample sequenced in a study of identifying expanded T cells in peripheral blood. Clones were read by immunoSEQ multiplex PCR, and TCRdb kept only the in-frame ones, dropping some. Here the sample spans tens of thousands of clones, roughly 88% being singletons. The sequenced material came from blood. These TCRs come from a person aged 18 to 75 in good health.

This chain joins TRBV19 and TRBJ2-1, with D unclear. CDR1 is LNHDA and CDR2 is SQIVND in the germline V gene (reference sequence). With 5 bases removed from V and 2 bases from J, the gap between germline ends came to 10 bases. The CDR3 runs 14 residues. The CDR3 nucleotides read TGTGCCAGTAGTCCCCCCGGACCCTACAATGAGCAGTTCTTC. Its protein product is CASSPPGPYNEQFF.

V usage is TRBV9 and J usage is TRBJ1-2; TRBD1 might be the D (6 bases). Trimming removed 0 bases from V and 4 bases from J, with 10 bases in between. The CDR3 has 14 residues. From germline, CDR1 is SGDLS and CDR2 YYNGEE. Here the CDR3 reads CASSVEGGAYGYTF. The CDR3 DNA reads as TGTGCCAGCAGCGTAGAAGGGGGGGCCTATGGCTACACCTTC.

This clone appeared once. The chain combines TRBV30 with TRBJ2-7, with D possibly TRBD1 on 7 matching bases. The CDR3 is 14 amino acids. Looked up from germline, CDR1 is GTSNPN and CDR2 is SVGIG (reference sequence). The germline V and J ends were trimmed by 2 bases and 7 bases, with 18 bases remaining between them. This chain's CDR3 is CAWSTFIRGEEQYF. Written as DNA, the CDR3 is TGTGCCTGGAGTACGTTCATCAGGGGGGAAGAGCAGTACTTC.

This sequence joins TRBV27 and TRBJ2-7; TRBD1 matches at 7 bases. V was pared by 4 bases and J by 2 bases, with 5 bases of the junction left unmatched. Germline CDR1 MNHEY, CDR2 SMNVEV (reference sequence). The CDR3 covers 14 residues. The CDR3 protein is CASSYRGQAYEQYF. CDR3 nucleotides: TGTGCCAGCAGTTACCGCGGACAGGCCTACGAGCAGTACTTC.

The chain combines TRBV11-2 with TRBJ2-1; no clear D. The CDR3 has 14 residues. The germline V gene encodes CDR1 SGHAT and CDR2 FQNNGV. Trimming removed 3 bases at V and 7 bases at J, with 13 bases between. The DNA for the CDR3 is TGTGCCAGCAGCTTGTTCCGAGGTTGGAATGAGCAGTTCTTC. This translates into CASSLFRGWNEQFF.

This chain links TRBV18 with TRBJ2-7, with TRBD1 identical over 8 bases. Looked up from germline, CDR1 is KGHSH and CDR2 is LQKENI. CDR3 size: 14 residues. With 2 bases clipped from V and 3 bases from J, the junction kept 3 bases outside the gene matches. The CDR3 bases are TGTGCCAGCTCACCAGGGGGACAGGTCTACGAGCAGTACTTC. It codes for CASSPGGQVYEQYF.

The chain is built from TRBV10-3 and TRBJ2-7, with D tentatively TRBD1 (5 bases). The CDR3 extends over 13 amino acids. The germline V gene has CDR1 ENHRY and CDR2 SYGVKD. Trimming cost V 3 bases and J 4 bases, with 10 bases left between them. The CDR3 DNA follows: TGTGCCATCAGTGAAGGAAACAGGTACGAGCAGTACTTC. Its protein product is CAISEGNRYEQYF.

This chain joins TRBV9 and TRBJ2-7; tentative D call: TRBD2 (5 bases). Germline V gene sequence: CDR1 SGDLS, CDR2 YYNGEE. This CDR3 contains 13 residues. Trimming took off 4 bases at V and 7 bases at J, with 15 bases between the two ends. The CDR3 loop is CASSQDPRGEQYF. The CDR3 nucleotides are TGTGCCAGCAGCCAGGACCCCCGAGGGGAGCAGTACTTC.

The rearrangement joins TRBV6-6 to TRBJ1-3; D gene unclear. The CDR3 consists of 14 residues. V shed 6 bases and J shed 0 bases, with 9 bases lying between them. Germline assignment: CDR1 MNHNY and CDR2 SVGAGI (reference sequence). The chain's CDR3 is CASSSGGSGNTIYF. The DNA for the CDR3 is TGTGCCAGCAGCAGCGGCGGCTCTGGAAACACCATATATTTT.

V is TRBV6-5 and J is TRBJ1-2; unclear D gene. Germline CDR1 is MNHEY and CDR2 is SVGAGI. V lost 6 bases, J lost 5 bases, and 10 bases lay in between. The CDR3 contains 12 residues. The CDR3 protein is CASSTGDYGYTF. In nucleotides, the CDR3 is TGTGCCAGCAGCACTGGGGATTATGGCTACACCTTC.

The rearrangement links TRBV19 to TRBJ1-2; a weak D match, TRBD1 (6 bases). V was cut by 6 bases and J by 4 bases, with 24 bases left in between. Germline V lookup: CDR1 LNHDA, CDR2 SQIVND (reference sequence). This CDR3 is built from 17 residues. CDR3 nucleotides: TGTGCCAGTAGCTTCAACCCGACAGGCCGGGGGAGCTATGGCTACACCTTC. Translating it yields CASSFNPTGRGSYGYTF.

The chain couples TRBV2 to TRBJ1-1, with D unresolved. Germline V CDR1 and CDR2: SNHLY, FYNNEI. This CDR3 region has 15 residues. Deletions cut 3 bases from V and 2 bases from J, with 13 bases between. The CDR3 loop reads CASSDRPGSNTEAFF. The CDR3, as DNA: TGTGCCAGCAGTGATCGGCCGGGTTCTAACACTGAAGCTTTCTTT.

The chain employs TRBV5-5 and TRBJ2-7; TRBD1 or TRBD2 may be the D gene (6 bases each). Germline-derived CDR1 and CDR2 are SGHKS and YYEKEE (reference sequence). This CDR3 region has 14 residues. V was clipped by 2 bases and J by 4 bases, with 13 bases between them. The CDR3 DNA is TGTGCCAGCAGCTTTATAGGGGGGTCTTACGAGCAGTACTTC. This translates into CASSFIGGSYEQYF.

This chain connects TRBV7-9 to TRBJ2-3, with no clear D. The CDR3 consists of 13 residues. With 5 bases removed from V and 3 bases from J, the gap between germline ends came to 9 bases. Germline lookup yields CDR1 SEHNR and CDR2 FQNEAQ (reference sequence). The DNA of the CDR3 is TGTGCCAGCAGCCTTTCAGAGACAGATACGCAGTATTTT. It yields the protein CASSLSETDTQYF.

This chain links TRBV14 with TRBJ1-2; D call uncertain. Germline V CDR1 and CDR2: SGHDN, FVKESK. CDR3 length: 16 amino acids. The V and J ends lost 1 base and 0 bases respectively, with 12 bases between them. The CDR3 bases are TGTGCCAGCAGCCAAGTACCCCAGCCCACTAACTATGGCTACACCTTC. Translation gives CASSQVPQPTNYGYTF.

The chain has TRBV25-1 and TRBJ2-5; TRBD1 is a possible D gene (5 bases). V gave up 0 bases and J gave up 4 bases, with 9 bases separating them. The CDR3 sequence is 14 residues long. CDR1 is MGHDK and CDR2 is SYGVNS in the germline V gene. The CDR3 coding sequence is TGTGCCAGCAGTGAATATCAGGGTGTAGAGACCCAGTACTTC. Translated: CASSEYQGVETQYF.